These 21 T cell receptor beta chains share one sample of origin, sequenced in a study of CXCR3 chemokines and chemotherapy response in bladder cancer (dated by TCRdb to 2022 to 2024). The library was prepared using PCR. The data were produced on an Illumina HiSeq 2500. TCRdb reprocessing: public reads trimmed at Q25 with fastp, clones called with MiXCR, in-frame beta chains kept. Here each entry gathers all rows of one CDR3 protein and keeps the most common genes and DNA. In this sample the table shows about 3,500 distinct CDR3 sequences, approximately 26% of which occur a single time. The top ten clonotypes cover roughly an eighth of the sample. Sampling was carried out from a patient whose treatment included neoadjuvant chemotherapy. The receptors shown here come from a human donor with bladder cancer that did not respond to neoadjuvant chemotherapy.

This clonotype is categorized as medium-sized. This chain joins TRBV7-2 and TRBJ2-5; D perhaps matches TRBD1 (5 bases). V was trimmed by 1 base and J by 4 bases, leaving 7 bases between them. Germline CDR1 SGHTA, CDR2 FQGNSA. This CDR3 spans 13 amino acids. CDR3 protein: CASSLGQLETQYF. Written as DNA, the CDR3 is TGTGCCAGCAGCTTAGGACAGTTAGAGACCCAGTACTTC.

At least ten counts were recorded for this clonotype. The V and J genes are TRBV28 and TRBJ1-2; possible D gene TRBD1, 5 bases. CDR1 MDHEN and CDR2 SYDVKM come from the germline V gene. CDR3 length: 15 residues. Trimming took 3 bases from V and 4 from J, leaving 15 bases between them. The CDR3 region has the DNA TGTGCCAGCAGTTTTCGGCAGGGATGGTCCTATGGCTACACCTTC. Translation: CASSFRQGWSYGYTF.

There are many counts of this clonotype. The V and J genes are TRBV27 and TRBJ1-1; 8 nucleotides agree with TRBD1. CDR1 is MNHEY and CDR2 is SMNVEV in the germline V gene (reference sequence). This CDR3 is 14 amino acids long. With V trimmed by 6 bases and J by 7 bases, 10 bases remained unmatched. CDR3 amino acids: CASRLQGELGEAFF. CDR3 bases: TGTGCCAGCAGACTACAGGGGGAATTAGGTGAAGCTTTCTTT.

A single count supports this clonotype. One base separates it from a far larger clone, so it is likely a read error. This chain links TRBV27 with TRBJ2-7, with D possibly matching TRBD2 (6 bases). The J call may not be correct, given that the DNA end is closer to TRBJ2-1. CDR1 and CDR2 from the germline V gene are MNHEY and SMNVEV (reference sequence). CDR3 length equals 21 residues. The CDR3 DNA reads as TGTGCCAACAGAAAGGGAGGTCTGAGATCTGGTAGCGTCCGGCCCTACAATGAGCAGTTCTTC. This encodes CANRKGGLRSGSVRPYNEQFF.

With regard to this clonotype: It differs at one base from a far larger clone, so likely a read error. The chain carries TRBV10-3 and TRBJ2-3, with 11 bases aligning to TRBD1. From germline, CDR1 is ENHRY and CDR2 SYGVKD. The CDR3 runs 17 residues. V was pared by 3 bases and J by 6 bases, with 11 bases of the junction left unmatched. CDR3 nucleotide sequence: TGTGCCATCAGTGAAGCGGAGGGGGACAGGGGGTCCGATACGCAGTATTTT. Its translation is CAISEAEGDRGSDTQYF.

This clonotype is labeled medium-sized (0.01 to 0.1%). The chain links TRBV29-1 to TRBJ1-2; tentatively, D is TRBD1 (5 bases). Germline CDR1 SQVTM, CDR2 ANQGSEA. CDR3 length: 16 amino acids. Trimming removed 1 base from V and 1 base from J, with 16 bases in between. CDR3 amino acids: CSVEVWETEFNYGYTF. Written as DNA, the CDR3 is TGCAGCGTTGAAGTCTGGGAGACAGAGTTTAACTATGGCTACACCTTC.

This clonotype was seen ten or more times. The V call is TRBV5-6, the J call TRBJ2-5; 7 bases fit TRBD1. The germline gives CDR1 SGHDT, CDR2 YYEEEE. Trimming cost V 2 bases and J 0 bases; bases outside gene matches: 10. The CDR3 has 17 residues. The DNA for the CDR3 is TGTGCCAGCAGCTTAATATCCGGGACAGCCAACCAAGAGACCCAGTACTTC. As protein: CASSLISGTANQETQYF.

This clonotype showed up just a few times. V gene TRBV6-1 combines with J gene TRBJ2-3; D is possibly TRBD1 or TRBD2 (5 bases each). CDR3 length: 13 residues. The V end lost 4 bases, the J end lost 7 bases, and 12 bases lay between the germline ends. The V gene's germline CDR1 is MNHNS and CDR2 SASEGT. The CDR3 protein is CASSVLGAYTQYF. CDR3 nucleotides: TGTGCCAGCAGTGTCCTCGGGGCTTATACGCAGTATTTT.

In its sample, this clonotype is medium-sized. The chain is built from TRBV19 and TRBJ2-1; D might be TRBD1 or TRBD2, each matching 5 bases. The CDR3 has 14 amino acids. Germline V gene sequence: CDR1 LNHDA, CDR2 SQIVND (reference sequence). With 5 bases removed from V and 6 bases from J, the gap between germline ends came to 14 bases. The CDR3 sequence: CASSPGTPGNEQFF. CDR3 coding DNA: TGTGCCAGTAGTCCCGGGACCCCCGGCAATGAGCAGTTCTTC.

This clonotype counts as medium-sized. The chain uses TRBV5-4 and TRBJ1-4; D remains unclear. Deletions cut 4 bases from V and 0 bases from J, with 13 bases between. Per the germline V gene, CDR1 is SGHNT and CDR2 is YYREEE (reference sequence). This CDR3 region has 16 residues. The CDR3 sequence is CASSAEGPSTNEKLFF. CDR3 nucleotides: TGTGCCAGCAGCGCCGAGGGTCCGTCAACTAATGAAAAACTGTTTTTT.

This clonotype is categorized as large. The chain has TRBV24-1 and TRBJ2-3; weak D call: TRBD2 (5 bases). CDR1 is KGHDR, CDR2 SFDVKD, per germline. V was pared by 3 bases and J by 4 bases, with 10 bases between. This CDR3 comprises 14 residues. This CDR3 is CATSDGRGADTQYF. CDR3 coding DNA: TGTGCCACCAGTGATGGCCGGGGAGCAGATACGCAGTATTTT.

This chain joins TRBV6-5 and TRBJ1-1; 10 positions match TRBD1. The ends lost 8 bases at V and 0 bases at J; junction bases unmatched: 12. Germline V lookup: CDR1 MNHEY, CDR2 SVGAGI. The CDR3 extends over 17 amino acids. CDR3 sequence: CASGVGTGAGMNTEAFF. CDR3 DNA sequence: TGTGCCAGCGGAGTAGGGACAGGGGCCGGGATGAACACTGAAGCTTTCTTT.

This clonotype is termed medium-sized (0.01 to 0.1%). V usage is TRBV6-1 and J usage is TRBJ2-7; 13 bases agree with TRBD2. Germline trimming cut 4 bases from V and 5 bases from J; bases unmatched to any gene: 8. Germline V gene data show CDR1 as MNHNS and CDR2 as SASEGT. This CDR3 has 16 residues. The chain's CDR3 is CASSALGLAGADEQYF. CDR3 nucleotides: TGTGCCAGCAGTGCCCTTGGACTAGCGGGGGCCGACGAGCAGTACTTC.

This clonotype is categorized as medium-sized (0.01 to 0.1%). This sequence joins TRBV6-2 or TRBV6-3 and TRBJ1-5; unclear D gene. Germline V CDR1 and CDR2: MNHEY, SVGEGT. The V end was cut by 3 bases, the J end by 8 bases, with 14 bases between. This CDR3 is 14 amino acids long. In nucleotides, the CDR3 is TGTGCCAGCAGTTATCCCCCGGGTGGGAAGCCCCAGCATTTT. Translating gives CASSYPPGGKPQHF.

This clonotype was counted many times. The rearrangement links TRBV11-2 to TRBJ2-7, with a weak D call TRBD2 (5 bases). The CDR3 totals 15 residues. V was trimmed by 1 base and J by 0 bases, leaving 10 bases between them. Germline V gives CDR1 SGHAT, CDR2 FQNNGV. Here the CDR3 DNA reads TGTGCCAGCAGCTTAGGTCAGACTAACTCCTACGAGCAGTACTTC. Protein sequence: CASSLGQTNSYEQYF. Based on the CDR3 plus reference TRBV11-2 and TRBJ2-7, the full variable domain is EAGVAQSPRYKIIEKRQSVAFWCNPISGHATLYWYQQILGQGPKLLIQFQNNGVVDDSQLPKDRFSAERLKGVDSTLKIQPAKLEDSAVYLCASSLGQTNSYEQYFGPGTRLTVT.

This clonotype was counted between two and nine times. The CDR3 loop is CASSALGGSLEQFF. The CDR3 coding sequence is TGTGCCAGCAGTGCACTAGGTGGTTCTTTGGAGCAGTTCTTC. The chain employs TRBV27 and TRBJ2-1; tentative D call: TRBD2 (5 bases). Germline V CDR1 and CDR2: MNHEY, SMNVEV (reference sequence). The CDR3 is 14 residues long. The ends were cut back, 5 bases at V and 10 bases at J, with 18 bases in the middle.

By sample share, this clonotype is medium-sized (0.01 to 0.1%). J is TRBJ2-7 and V is TRBV10-3; D is unresolved. The CDR3 is made up of 15 amino acids. The ends were cut back, 3 bases at V and 0 bases at J, with 12 bases in the middle. Germline loops: CDR1 ENHRY, CDR2 SYGVKD. Here the CDR3 DNA reads TGTGCCATCAGTGACCCGACCGGCAGCTCCTACGAGCAGTACTTC. The encoded protein is CAISDPTGSSYEQYF.

The chain carries TRBV6-1 and TRBJ2-2; D gene uncertain. Germline lookup yields CDR1 MNHNS and CDR2 SASEGT. The V end was cut by 9 bases, the J end by 10 bases, with 3 bases between. The CDR3 has 8 residues. The CDR3 protein is CARTELFF. CDR3 bases: TGTGCCAGAACGGAGCTGTTTTTT.

By proportion, this clonotype is medium-sized. This rearrangement joins TRBV5-4 to TRBJ1-2; maybe TRBD1 (6 bases). Deletions cut 5 bases from V and 4 bases from J, with 15 bases between. The CDR3 is 14 amino acids. Germline V gives CDR1 SGHNT, CDR2 YYREEE (reference sequence). CDR3 DNA sequence: TGTGCCAGCAGGAGACAGGTGGATAGCTATGGCTACACCTTC. Its protein product is CASRRQVDSYGYTF. The full variable domain, with the rest looked up from reference TRBV5-4 and TRBJ1-2, is ETGVTQSPTHLIKTRGQQVTLRCSSQSGHNTVSWYQQALGQGPQFIFQYYREEENGRGNFPPRFSGLQFPNYSSELNVNALELDDSALYLCASRRQVDSYGYTFGSGTRLTVV.

With respect to this clonotype: It is unclear where the CDR3 begins or ends on the DNA, so no DNA is shown, and the CDR3 is as TCRdb lists it. This chain connects TRBV7-5 to TRBJ2-5. TRBV7-5 is flagged as a pseudogene. Inclusive of both ends, the CDR3 amounts to 18 amino acids. CDR3 protein: CISVPAALSCGYPMSGDF.

This clonotype rates as medium-sized. The rearrangement joins TRBV5-6 to TRBJ2-5, with 11 positions matching TRBD2. CDR3 length: 15 amino acids. Germline CDR1 reads SGHDT; CDR2 reads YYEEEE. After removal of 4 bases from V and 1 base from J, the junction contained 3 bases not matched to a gene. The CDR3 reads CASSRGTSGQETQYF. The CDR3 bases are TGTGCCAGCAGCCGCGGGACTAGCGGCCAAGAGACCCAGTACTTC.